Listed below are T cell receptor beta chains from one sample, sequenced in a study of blood T cells in healthy people across ages. TCRdb redid the calling of the 5' RACE reads with MiXCR, one entry per CDR3 protein. This table holds about 1.6 million distinct CDR3 sequences, 30% to 40% found once. The specimen sequenced was blood. The receptor set was obtained from a young woman in good health. The CDR3 runs from the conserved cysteine through the conserved F or W. D genes are given only for firm matches. Clone size, where shown, is once, few, many, or a class for clones that have expanded.

v_gene	abundance	d_gene	j_gene	CDR3nt	CDR3aa
TRBV10-2	NA	TRBD2	TRBJ2-5	TGCGCCAGCAGTGAATGGCTAGCGGGAGGCCTGGAGACCCAGTACTTC	CASSEWLAGGLETQYF
TRBV5-1	few	NA	TRBJ1-1	TGCGCCAGCAGCTCATCCTCTGTGAACACTGAAGCTTTCTTT	CASSSSSVNTEAFF
TRBV5-1	many	NA	TRBJ2-7	TGCGCCAGCAGCTGGGACACCTCCTACGAGCAGTACTTC	CASSWDTSYEQYF
TRBV7-9	few	NA	TRBJ2-6	TGTGCCAGCAGGGGAGAGCTTTCCAACTCTGGGGCCAACGTCCTGACTTTC	CASRGELSNSGANVLTF
TRBV10-3	many	NA	TRBJ2-5	TGTGCCATCAGTGGAGAGGAAGAGACCCAGTACTTC	CAISGEEETQYF
TRBV6-5	NA	NA	TRBJ2-7	TGTGCCAGCAGTTACGGCAGGGGAGCCTACGAGCAGTACTTC	CASSYGRGAYEQYF
TRBV30	NA	NA	TRBJ2-3	TGTGCCCGGCGGGAATCGGCAGATGCGCAGTATTTT	CARRESADAQYF
TRBV25-1	NA	NA	TRBJ1-2	TGTGCCAGCAGTGGGTATGGGACTAAAAATCACTATGGCTACACCTTC	CASSGYGTKNHYGYTF
TRBV28	NA	NA	TRBJ2-7	TGTGCCAGCTCTATAACCTCAGACGGCCTCGACGAGCAGTACTTC	CASSITSDGLDEQYF
TRBV4-1	NA	NA	TRBJ2-1	TGCGCCAGCAGCCATTTGGGGACTGCGTACAATGAGCAGTTCTTC	CASSHLGTAYNEQFF
TRBV18	NA	NA	TRBJ1-2	TGTGCCAGCTCAACGGACGGGGCAAACGGCTACACCTTC	CASSTDGANGYTF
TRBV19	NA	NA	TRBJ2-5	TGTGCCAGTAGTATAGGTGGGCTAGCGAGAGTGGAGACCCAGTACTTC	CASSIGGLARVETQYF
TRBV6-4	few	NA	TRBJ2-1	TGTGCCAGCAGTGAAACCTTAGGCAATGAGCAGTTCTTC	CASSETLGNEQFF
TRBV28	NA	TRBD2	TRBJ2-7	TGTGCCAGCAGTAGTGAACTAGCGTGGACGGAGGACTACGAGGGGCAGTACTTC	CASSSELAWTEDYEGQYF
TRBV7-9	few	TRBD2	TRBJ2-3	TGTGCCAGCAGCCGCGGACTAGCGGGCAAGTCAACAGATACGCAGTATTTT	CASSRGLAGKSTDTQYF
TRBV3-1	NA	NA	TRBJ2-5	TGTGCCAGCAGCCAAGATCCGGGGACGGGGACCCAGTACTTC	CASSQDPGTGTQYF
TRBV7-9	NA	NA	TRBJ1-1	TGTGCCAGCAGCTTAGTCAGGGAATTGGGGAACACTGAAGCTTTCTTT	CASSLVRELGNTEAFF
TRBV9	few	NA	TRBJ2-1	TGTGCCAGCAGCGCCCTTGCTCCCTACAATGAGCAGTTCTTC	CASSALAPYNEQFF
TRBV24-1	NA	TRBD2	TRBJ2-3	TGTGCCACCAGTGACCCAACCCTAGCGGGGGGCACAGATACGCAGTATTTT	CATSDPTLAGGTDTQYF
TRBV28	NA	NA	TRBJ2-1	TGTGCCTGCAGTCCCTCAAGAGGGCACAATGAGCAGTTCTTC	CACSPSRGHNEQFF
TRBV6-1	NA	TRBD1	TRBJ2-2	TGTGCCAGCACCCCGACAGGGTACACCGGGGAGCTGTTTTTT	CASTPTGYTGELFF
TRBV7-9	NA	TRBD1	TRBJ2-7	TGTGCCAGCAGCCAGGAGAGGTGGGGACAGGGTATCCACGAGCAGTACTTC	CASSQERWGQGIHEQYF
TRBV20-1	NA	NA	TRBJ2-1	TGCAGTGCTAGAAGGGGCTGGAATGAGCAGTTCTTC	CSARRGWNEQFF
TRBV3-1	NA	NA	TRBJ2-5	TGTGCCAGCAGCCTCGACTGGCCGCCTCAAGAGACCCAGTACTTC	CASSLDWPPQETQYF
TRBV7-9	once	NA	TRBJ1-2	TGTGCCAGCAGCTCCATGGACGGGGGGGGCGGGTATGGCTACACCTTC	CASSSMDGGGGYGYTF
TRBV2	many	NA	TRBJ2-1	TGTGCCAGCAGTGATAGCGGCTCCTACAATGAGCAGTTCTTC	CASSDSGSYNEQFF